Each of the 9 T cell receptor beta chains below was sequenced from the same sample in a study of response to subunit inactivated influenza vaccine. TCRdb analysed the RT-PCR reads with MiXCR anew, one entry per CDR3 protein. The table lists under 500,000 distinct CDR3 sequences, 9.5% to 13% of them singletons. The specimen comprised PBMCs from blood, sampled 35 to 45 days after vaccination. These receptors originate from a man aged 45 to 65 who received an inactivated influenza vaccine.

The chain combines TRBV10-1 with TRBJ2-7; 7 bases match TRBD1. CDR3 length: 12 residues. Germline trimming cut 6 bases from V and 4 bases from J; bases unmatched to any gene: 3. CDR1 and CDR2 from the germline V gene are WNHNN and SYGVQD (reference sequence). The CDR3 region has the DNA TGCGCCAGCAGAACAGGGGAATACGAGCAGTACTTC. Translating gives CASRTGEYEQYF.

This clonotype appeared many times. The chain combines TRBV5-1 with TRBJ2-3; D call uncertain. V lost 0 bases and J lost 2, with 13 bases in between. CDR3 length equals 16 residues. CDR1 is SGHRS and CDR2 is YFSETQ in the germline V gene. CDR3 region: CASSLVRDVTTDTQYF. The CDR3 region has the DNA TGCGCCAGCAGCTTGGTTAGGGATGTGACCACAGATACGCAGTATTTT.

This clonotype was seen a handful of times. CDR3 region: CASSNRGSGSYEQYF. In nucleotides, the CDR3 is TGTGCCAGCAGCAACAGGGGGAGCGGTTCCTACGAGCAGTACTTC. The chain joins TRBV5-6 to TRBJ2-7; 8 nucleotides agree with TRBD1. Germline V gene lookup returns CDR1 SGHDT and CDR2 YYEEEE. The CDR3 loop spans 15 amino acids. V lost 4 bases to trimming and J lost 1 base; unmatched junction nucleotides: 7.

The chain links TRBV20-1 to TRBJ2-7, with D possibly being TRBD2 (5 bases). CDR3 length: 14 amino acids. Germline V gene lookup returns CDR1 DFQATT and CDR2 SNEGSKA (reference sequence). Trimming stripped 2 bases from V and 7 bases from J, with 18 bases between. CDR3 sequence reads: CSARSSTRWEEQYF. Written as DNA, the CDR3 is TGCAGTGCTAGATCTTCGACACGGTGGGAGGAGCAGTACTTC.

V gene TRBV14 combines with J gene TRBJ2-2; D unclear. From germline, CDR1 is SGHDN and CDR2 FVKESK. The CDR3 contains 14 residues. V was shortened by 1 base and J by 7 bases, with 10 bases between the two germline ends. Written as DNA, the CDR3 is TGTGCCAGCAGCCAAGCGGTGAACGGCGGGGAGCTGTTTTTT. It yields the protein CASSQAVNGGELFF. The full variable domain, its missing parts supplied by reference TRBV14 and TRBJ2-2, is EAGVTQFPSHSVIEKGQTVTLRCDPISGHDNLYWYRRVMGKEIKFLLHFVKESKQDESGMPNNRFLAERTGGTYSTLKVQPAELEDSGVYFCASSQAVNGGELFFGEGSRLTVL.

The chain is built from TRBV5-1 and TRBJ2-7; D call uncertain. The CDR3 is made up of 16 amino acids. The V gene's germline CDR1 is SGHRS and CDR2 YFSETQ. V was clipped by 0 bases and J by 3 bases, with 16 bases between them. CDR3 amino acids: CASSLGEVHSYYEQYF. CDR3 sequence (DNA): TGCGCCAGCAGCTTGGGAGAGGTCCACAGTTACTACGAGCAGTACTTC.

The chain uses TRBV6-5 and TRBJ1-1, with 7 bases matching TRBD1. J lost 1 base, V lost 4 bases, and 9 bases had no gene match. The length of the CDR3 is 16 residues. Looked up from germline, CDR1 is MNHEY and CDR2 is SVGAGI. The CDR3 sequence is CASSFYRDRANTEAFF. Written as DNA, the CDR3 is TGTGCCAGCAGTTTCTATCGGGACAGAGCGAACACTGAAGCTTTCTTT.

There are a few counts of this clonotype. The V and J genes are TRBV27 and TRBJ2-7; 8 bases match TRBD1. The CDR3 has 14 residues. Looked up from germline, CDR1 is MNHEY and CDR2 is SMNVEV (reference sequence). The V and J ends lost 5 bases and 5 bases, in that order; junction bases with no gene match: 8. Here the CDR3 reads CASSVLRGPHEQYF. CDR3 in DNA: TGTGCCAGCAGTGTCCTCAGGGGGCCACACGAGCAGTACTTC.

The chain uses TRBV24-1 and TRBJ2-5, with D possibly being TRBD2 (5 bases). Deletions cut 3 bases from V and 5 bases from J, with 21 bases between. Germline values: CDR1 KGHDR, CDR2 SFDVKD. The CDR3 runs to 17 residues. The CDR3 is CATSDPRPSGERETQYF. The CDR3 nucleotides read TGTGCCACCAGTGATCCCCGACCAAGTGGGGAGAGGGAGACCCAGTACTTC.